What follows describes a single T cell receptor (beta chain). The antigen this receptor binds is unknown. Base quality data are lacking; no much larger clone is found one base away. The data stem from a study of blood T cell repertoires in COVID-19 (dated by TCRdb to about 2020). Describing the broader study: The collaborator samples originated in the United States, Italy and Spain and spanned the acute and convalescent phases of COVID-19. Where HLA class I and class II types were available, the types were taken from metadata supplied by the sample provider, not from assay-based typing. The material from the prospective study consisted of cDNA or gDNA derived from T cells, B-cell-depleted T cells, or PBMCs. Samples came from the ongoing ImmuneRACE study (first 160 participants) plus 1,254 subjects from 6 global collaborators. The dataset comprised deeply sampled blood TCRbeta repertoires from subjects exposed to, actively infected with, or recovered from COVID-19. The repertoires were made available in a free public database intended to serve as a resource for research on the immune response to SARS-CoV-2. Nearly every sample came with metadata listing a de-identified subject ID, COVID-19 status, age in years and sex.

Trimming accounts for 2 bases at V and 6 bases at J, while the number of junction bases matched to no gene is 18. From a lookup of the germline V gene (reference sequence), CDR1 and CDR2 are SEHNR and FQNEAQ. Reading from cysteine to phenylalanine, the CDR3 counts 18 amino acids. Only the CDR3 DNA is retained, 54 bases long and in frame from the first base. TCRbeta CDR3 regions were amplified from genomic DNA using the immunoSEQ Assay, a bias-controlled multiplex PCR. As for the original processing: Within the assay, amplification of reference gene primers was used to estimate how many nucleated cells each sample contained. To quantify the absolute abundance of each unique TCRbeta CDR3 rearrangement, sequence reads were collapsed and filtered. Productive Simpson clonality was computed per sample as the square root of Simpson's diversity index over productive rearrangements. Not all clones reach the TCRdb copy of this immuneACCESS table, which keeps in-frame sequences only. Checked studies attribute under half of the gap to unresolved V genes and leave the rest unexplained. V, J and clone size are taken as reported in that table, and D and trimming were inferred from the DNA itself. The sample profile shows tens of thousands of clones; around 80% of them were found once. The ten top clones hold around 40% of the sample.

Collaborating institutions collected whole blood in K2EDTA tubes following their own protocols. Collaborator samples were shipped for TCRbeta analysis as frozen whole blood, isolated PBMCs, or DNA extracted from either sample type. The full study reports these points: Clinical and demographic metadata were provided uncurated, with the amount varying by source and participant.

This sequence originates from a man older than 75 with active or convalescent COVID-19. The chain employs TRBV7-9 and TRBJ2-5; the junction holds 7 bases that match TRBD1. Input material: peripheral blood. CDR3 region: CASSLTPPQQGFMKTQYF. The nucleotides read TGTGCCAGCAGCTTAACACCCCCCCAACAGGGGTTCATGAAGACCCAGTACTTC.